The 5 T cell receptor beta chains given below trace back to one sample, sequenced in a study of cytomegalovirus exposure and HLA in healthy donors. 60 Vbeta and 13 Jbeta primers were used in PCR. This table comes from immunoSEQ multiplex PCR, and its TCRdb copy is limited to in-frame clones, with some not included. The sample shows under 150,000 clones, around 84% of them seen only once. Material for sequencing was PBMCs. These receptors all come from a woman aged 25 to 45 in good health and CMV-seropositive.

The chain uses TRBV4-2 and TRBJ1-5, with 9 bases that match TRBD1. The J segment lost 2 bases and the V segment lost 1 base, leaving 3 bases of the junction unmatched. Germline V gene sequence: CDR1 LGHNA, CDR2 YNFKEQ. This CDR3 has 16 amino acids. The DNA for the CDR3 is TGTGCCAGCAGCCAAGGGGGACAGGGTGGCAATCAGCCCCAGCATTTT. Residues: CASSQGGQGGNQPQHF.

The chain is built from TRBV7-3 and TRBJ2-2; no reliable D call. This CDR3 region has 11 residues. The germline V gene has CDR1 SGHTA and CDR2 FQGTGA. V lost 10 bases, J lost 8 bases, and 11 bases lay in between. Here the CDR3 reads CATGTGGELFF. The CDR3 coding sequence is TGTGCCACCGGAACGGGTGGGGAGCTGTTTTTT.

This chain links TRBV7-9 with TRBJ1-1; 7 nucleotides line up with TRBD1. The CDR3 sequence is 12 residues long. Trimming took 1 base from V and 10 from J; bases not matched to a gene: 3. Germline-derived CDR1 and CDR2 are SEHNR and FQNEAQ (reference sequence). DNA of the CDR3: TGTGCCAGCAGCTTAGAACGGGACAGAGCTTTCTTT. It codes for CASSLERDRAFF.

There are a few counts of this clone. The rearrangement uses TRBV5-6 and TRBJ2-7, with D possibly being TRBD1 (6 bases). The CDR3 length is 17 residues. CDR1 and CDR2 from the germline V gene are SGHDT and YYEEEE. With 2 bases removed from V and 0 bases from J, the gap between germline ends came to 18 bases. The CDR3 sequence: CASSLGGGLRSSYEQYF. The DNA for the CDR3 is TGTGCCAGCAGCTTAGGGGGTGGGCTCAGGAGCTCCTACGAGCAGTACTTC.

This CDR3 is CASSLAGGNEKLFF. The CDR3 coding sequence is TGTGCCAGCAGCTTGGCAGGGGGAAATGAAAAACTGTTTTTT. J is TRBJ1-4 and V is TRBV7-2, with 7 bases lining up with TRBD1. V lost 3 bases, J lost 5 bases, and 3 bases stayed unmatched. The V gene's germline CDR1 is SGHTA and CDR2 FQGNSA. This CDR3 comprises 14 residues.